This TCR beta chain derives from a study of identical twins. Whole-study findings and limits: Out-of-frame alpha sequences shared by twins showed excess low generation probability. Models underestimated how often monozygotic twins shared out-of-frame TCR alpha.

Unique molecular identifiers were present on cDNA, and template switching added a universal primer site. TCRdb analysed the 5' RACE reads with MiXCR anew, one entry per CDR3 protein. This table has hundreds of thousands of distinct CDR3 sequences, 8.6% appearing once. CDR3 size: 16 residues. Trimming at V came to 4 bases and at J to 5 bases, leaving 8 bases not matched to a gene. Remarks on this clonotype: What it recognizes is unknown.

Every one of the donors was a healthy Caucasian. These sequences were also reported in another study, on yellow fever vaccine responses in identical twins.

The source material was PBMCs. The V gene is TRBV12-3 or TRBV12-4, the J gene TRBJ1-5, with 10 bases aligning to TRBD1. This sequence was found in a woman between 18 and 30 years old in good health. The DNA for the CDR3 is TGTGCCAGCAGTTCCTATCTGGGGACAGGGGATCAGCCCCAGCATTTT. Protein: CASSSYLGTGDQPQHF.